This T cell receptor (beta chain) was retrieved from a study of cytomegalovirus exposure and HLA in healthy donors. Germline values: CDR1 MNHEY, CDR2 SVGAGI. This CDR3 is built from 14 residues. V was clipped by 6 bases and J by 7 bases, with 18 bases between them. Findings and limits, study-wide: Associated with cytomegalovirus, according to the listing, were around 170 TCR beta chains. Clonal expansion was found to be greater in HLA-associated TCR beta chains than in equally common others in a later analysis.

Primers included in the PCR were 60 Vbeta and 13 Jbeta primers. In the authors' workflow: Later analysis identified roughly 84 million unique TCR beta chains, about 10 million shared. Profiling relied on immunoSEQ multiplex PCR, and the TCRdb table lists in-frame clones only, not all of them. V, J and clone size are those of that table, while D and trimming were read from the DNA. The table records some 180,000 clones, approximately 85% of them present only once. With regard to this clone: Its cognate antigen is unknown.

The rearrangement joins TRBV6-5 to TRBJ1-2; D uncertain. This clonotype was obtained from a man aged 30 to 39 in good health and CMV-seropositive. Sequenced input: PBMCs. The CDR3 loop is CASRVSQVLRGYTF. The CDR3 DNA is TGTGCCAGCAGAGTCAGTCAGGTTTTGCGTGGCTACACCTTC.